This TCR beta chain originates from a study of T cells in Graves' hyperthyroidism and ophthalmopathy. Overall study context: Once the initial diagnosis was made, peripheral blood was obtained before any treatment.

Amplification yielded TCR beta CDR3 regions, with RNA transcripts as the source. HTBI primers drove first-round RT-PCR of the TCR CDR3. Using its own MiXCR run on the multiplex PCR reads, TCRdb lists one record per CDR3 protein. The table shows around 600,000 distinct CDR3 sequences, with around 15% occurring only once. Ophthalmopathy cases scored 3 or more on the Clinical Activity Score and 4 or more on NOSPECS grade, with duration below 3 months. Each diagnosis drew on symptoms, thyroxine, TRAb, thyroid ultrasound and orbital computed tomography findings. Cells are PBMCs isolated from more than 8.5 ml of fresh blood. The CDR3 is 16 amino acids. Unmatched junction bases numbered 11, after V lost 6 bases and J lost 1 base. Germline V gene sequence: CDR1 SNHLY, CDR2 FYNNEI.

The V call is TRBV2, the J call TRBJ2-7; 8 bases match TRBD1. The TCR sequence derives from a middle-aged woman with Graves' ophthalmopathy. The source material was blood. The CDR3 DNA is TGTGCCAGCAGGTCAACAGGGGGGCTGGATTCCTACGAGCAGTACTTC. Encoded protein: CASRSTGGLDSYEQYF.